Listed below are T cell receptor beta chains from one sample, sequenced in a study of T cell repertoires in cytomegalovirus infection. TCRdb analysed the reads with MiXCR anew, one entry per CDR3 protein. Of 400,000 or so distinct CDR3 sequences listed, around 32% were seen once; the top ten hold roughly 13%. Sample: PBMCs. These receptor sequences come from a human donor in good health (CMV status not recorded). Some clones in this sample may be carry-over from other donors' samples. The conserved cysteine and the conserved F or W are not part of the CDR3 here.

ASKSGRRGGNEQF	TRBV7-9
ASRRTRAYNEQF	TRBV27
SVETGAAF	TRBV29-1
ASSLASQLQETQY	TRBV5-4
ASSLVRENTEAF	TRBV7-2
ATSRDRTGDEKLF	TRBV15
ASSLAPAAYNEQF	TRBV11-2
SEKKGAGIVETQY	TRBV20-1
ASSPSWQGYEQY	TRBV6-2/TRBV6-3
ATSTRGP	TRBV15
ASSLGPDDT	TRBV7-2
ASSQVGGGTDTQY	TRBV3-1
ASRAGRVNSPLH	TRBV28
ASSYSRFLLNTEAF	TRBV6-5
ASSLKEF	TRBV7-2
ASSFPVTGSSGANVLT	TRBV5-6
ATSRDLRGADYGYT	TRBV15
ASSRGREQF	TRBV4-3
ASSEGGGDSPLH	TRBV6-1
ASSELYGQSNTEAF	TRBV6-1
ASSYFSGRHQPNYGYT	TRBV6-1
ASSIDPRKIELWSNQPQH	TRBV19
ASIRGLGSCANVLT	TRBV6-6
ATSDPGGTEAF	TRBV24-1
SVHHGGNTIY	TRBV29-1
ASSLSRSEKLF	TRBV7-2
ASSPGQPRGSGANVLT	TRBV19
ASSPTGTQPNEKLF	TRBV5-1
ASSLLKTANTEAF	TRBV7-2
ASSFKIPGQSFSF	TRBV28
ASSPEASLEQY	TRBV7-2
ASSQRDFYDYEQS	TRBV7-2
ATSRDLGGNTEAF	TRBV15
ASSRTGGDAIPYGYT	TRBV7-6
ASSFAGGSVYT	TRBV12-3/TRBV12-4
ASSFSGTGVNEQF	TRBV12-3/TRBV12-4
ASRRKASQPQH	TRBV19
ASSNSGTGDEQY	TRBV2
ASSEASSSSYEQY	TRBV2